This entry features one T cell receptor (beta chain) sequence. This sample was included in a study of shared clonotypes between healthy human individuals. The CDR3 has 14 residues. Germline V gene data show CDR1 as SNHLY and CDR2 as FYNNEI. V lost 5 bases and J 6 bases, leaving 17 bases between the germline ends. TCRdb's table, derived via immunoSEQ multiplex PCR, lists solely in-frame clones and lacks some. This sample carries around 2.3 million clones, approximately 94% of them seen once, and the ten largest clones take roughly 0.13%. The clonotype originates from a man younger than 35 in good health. The specimen was naive CD4+ T cells sorted from blood. Noted subset: CD45RA+ positively selected. This chain connects TRBV2 to TRBJ2-7; D unclear. CDR3 nucleotide sequence: TGTGCCAGCAGTTTCAGGCTTTGGGTACCCGAGCAGTACTTC. Its protein product is CASSFRLWVPEQYF.